The clone carrying this T cell receptor beta chain has a count of ten or more. This is likely a read error, given that the CDR3 carries no conserved phenylalanine or tryptophan at its end. No DNA is shown, since the ends of the CDR3 on it are uncertain; the CDR3 is the one TCRdb lists. TCRdb itself ran the 5' RACE reads through MiXCR, one entry per CDR3 protein. The sample contains 50,000 to 60,000 distinct CDR3 sequences, 6.5% to 7.5% of which appear only once. This sample was taken from a study of early T cells in non-severe SARS-CoV-2 infection. Ends included, the CDR3 has 11 residues. The sequences come from whole blood, collected at baseline. The chain has TRBV21-1 and TRBJ2-7; TRBD1 is the table's D call, not checked against the DNA. TRBV21-1 is listed as a pseudogene. The sequence was obtained from an adult who was a healthcare worker with PCR-confirmed SARS-CoV-2 infection or an uninfected control (not recorded which). Here the CDR3 reads CASTERSPQGI.